The T cell receptor beta chain under discussion was sequenced for a study of blood T cell repertoires in COVID-19. On the study more broadly: Acute-phase and convalescent COVID-19 samples originated in the United States, Italy and Spain. From T cells, B-cell-depleted T cells, or PBMCs came the material, which was cDNA or gDNA.

TCRdb's table, derived via immunoSEQ multiplex PCR, lists solely in-frame clones and lacks some. In the table there are 25,000 to 30,000 clones, roughly 84% of which are singletons. CDR1 is SGHDN, CDR2 FVKESK, per germline. The CDR3 is made up of 17 amino acids. Deletions cut 1 base from V and 4 bases from J, with 16 bases between. Sequenced input: peripheral blood. The receptor was isolated from a man in his 70s with active COVID-19. The V and J genes are TRBV14 and TRBJ2-2, with D perhaps TRBD1 (5 bases). The CDR3 coding sequence is TGTGCCAGCAGCCAAGCCAGGATGGGAAGGGGCACCGGGGAGCTGTTTTTT. Amino acids: CASSQARMGRGTGELFF.